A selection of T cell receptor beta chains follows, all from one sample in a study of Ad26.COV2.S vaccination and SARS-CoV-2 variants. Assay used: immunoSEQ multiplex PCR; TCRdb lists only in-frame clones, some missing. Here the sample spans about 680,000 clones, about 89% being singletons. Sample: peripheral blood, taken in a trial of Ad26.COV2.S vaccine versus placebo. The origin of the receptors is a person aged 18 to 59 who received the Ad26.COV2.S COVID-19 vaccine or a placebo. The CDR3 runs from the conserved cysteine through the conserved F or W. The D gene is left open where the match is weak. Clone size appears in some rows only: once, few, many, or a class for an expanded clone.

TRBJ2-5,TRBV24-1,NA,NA,TGTGCCACCAGTGACCAACTAGTTCAAGAGACCCAGTACTTC,CATSDQLVQETQYF
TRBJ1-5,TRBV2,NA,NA,TGTGCCAGCAGTGAAGAAGGGATGGGCAATCAGCCCCAGCATTTT,CASSEEGMGNQPQHF
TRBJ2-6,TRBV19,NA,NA,TGTGCCAGTAGCCTGACCGGCGCCAACGTCCTGACTTTC,CASSLTGANVLTF
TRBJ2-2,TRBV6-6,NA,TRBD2,TGTGCCACCCAAACGGCGGGGGGGCTGAACACCGGGGAGCTGTTTTTT,CATQTAGGLNTGELFF
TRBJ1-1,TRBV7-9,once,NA,TGTGCCAGCAGCTTAAGGGTTGACACTGAAGCTTTCTTT,CASSLRVDTEAFF
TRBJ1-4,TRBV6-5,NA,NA,TGTGCCAGCAGTCCAGGGAAGGAAAAACTGTTTTTT,CASSPGKEKLFF
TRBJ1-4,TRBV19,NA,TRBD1,TGTGCCAGTAGTATTAAGGGACAGCCTAATGAAAAACTGTTTTTT,CASSIKGQPNEKLFF
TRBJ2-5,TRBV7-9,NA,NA,TGTGCCAGCAGACCAGCCCAAGAGACCCAGTACTTC,CASRPAQETQYF
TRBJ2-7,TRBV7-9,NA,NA,TGTGCCAGCAGCTTAAGGCAACTCGGGTCCTACGAGCAGTACTTC,CASSLRQLGSYEQYF
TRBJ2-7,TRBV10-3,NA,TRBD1,TGTGCCATCAGTGTCGGGGACAGCCCGTTCTACGAGCAGTACTTC,CAISVGDSPFYEQYF
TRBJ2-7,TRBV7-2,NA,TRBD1,TGTGCCAGCAGCTCAAACTCCGGGACAGTATACGAGCAGTACTTC,CASSSNSGTVYEQYF
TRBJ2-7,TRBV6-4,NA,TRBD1,TGTGCCAGCAAGGTAGGACAGGGGGCCCCAGCGGGATCTTACGAGCAGTACTTC,CASKVGQGAPAGSYEQYF
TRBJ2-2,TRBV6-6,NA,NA,TGTGCCAGCAGTTACCCCCACCGAGTCAACACCGGGGAGCTGTTTTTT,CASSYPHRVNTGELFF
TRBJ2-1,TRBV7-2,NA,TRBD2,TGTGCCAGCACCATTCAAGCGGGGGGGACTTTGAGTGAGCAGTTCTTC,CASTIQAGGTLSEQFF
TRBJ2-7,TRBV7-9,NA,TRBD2,TGTGCCAGCAGCTCCGGACTAGCGAAATCCTACGAGCAGTACTTC,CASSSGLAKSYEQYF
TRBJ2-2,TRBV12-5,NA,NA,TGTGCTAGTGCCCAGGGGGGATTGAACACCGGGGAGCTGTTTTTT,CASAQGGLNTGELFF
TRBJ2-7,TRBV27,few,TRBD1,TGTGCCAGCAGTCAGGACAGGGGGTTCTACGAGCAGTACTTC,CASSQDRGFYEQYF
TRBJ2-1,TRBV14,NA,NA,TGTGCCAGCAGCCAAGATATGACGGGGTACAATGAGCAGTTCTTC,CASSQDMTGYNEQFF
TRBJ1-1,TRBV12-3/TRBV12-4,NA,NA,TGTGCCAGCAGTCTCGCTAACACTGAAGCTTTCTTT,CASSLANTEAFF
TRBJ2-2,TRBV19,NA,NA,TGTGCCAGTAGTAAAATAGATCCTTCGGGCACCGGGGAGCTGTTTTTT,CASSKIDPSGTGELFF
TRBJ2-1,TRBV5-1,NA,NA,TGCGCCAGCAGTAAAGATGCGATTAGCTCCTACAATGAGCAGTTCTTC,CASSKDAISSYNEQFF
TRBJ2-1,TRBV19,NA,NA,TGTGCCAGTAGTATAGGGGGGACCACCACCCACAATGAGCAGTTCTTC,CASSIGGTTTHNEQFF
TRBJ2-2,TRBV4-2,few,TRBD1,TGTGCCAGCAGCCAAGCCTGGGACAGCACCGGGGAGCTGTTTTTT,CASSQAWDSTGELFF
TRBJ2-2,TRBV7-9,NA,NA,TGTGCCAGCAGTACCAAGAACACCGGGGAGCTGTTTTTT,CASSTKNTGELFF
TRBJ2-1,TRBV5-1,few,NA,TGCGCCAGCAGCCCACGACAGTTGGGCAATGAGCAGTTCTTC,CASSPRQLGNEQFF
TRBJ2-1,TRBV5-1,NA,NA,TGCGCCAGCAGCCCACCCTTGGACACCTACAATGAGCAGTTCTTC,CASSPPLDTYNEQFF
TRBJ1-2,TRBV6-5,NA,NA,TGTGCCAGCAGCCTCGAAGGCTATGGCTACACCTTC,CASSLEGYGYTF
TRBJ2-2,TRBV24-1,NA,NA,TGTGCCACCGGCGGAACCGGGGAGCTGTTTTTT,CATGGTGELFF
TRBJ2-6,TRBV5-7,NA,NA,TGTGCCAGCCTCCGTTGTGTCGTGTGGTCTGGGGCCAACGTCCTGACTTTC,CASLRCVVWSGANVLTF
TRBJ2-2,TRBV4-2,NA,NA,TGTGCCAGCAGCCAAGATTCGGTCTTAAACTACGGGGAGCTGTTTTTT,CASSQDSVLNYGELFF
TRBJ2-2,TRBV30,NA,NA,TGTGCCTGGAGTGTTCTAGCGACCGGGGAGCTGTTTTTT,CAWSVLATGELFF
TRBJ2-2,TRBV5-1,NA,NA,TGCGCCAGCAGCCCCTACTTTGAGTGGCGGGGAAACACCGGGGAGCTGTTTTTT,CASSPYFEWRGNTGELFF
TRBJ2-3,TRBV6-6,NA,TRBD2,TGTGCCAGCAGTCCCGGGACTAGCTTGTCAGATACGCAGTATTTT,CASSPGTSLSDTQYF
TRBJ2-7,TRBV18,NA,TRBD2,TGTGCCAGCTCACCACTAGCGGGGTCTACAACCGAGCAGTACTTC,CASSPLAGSTTEQYF
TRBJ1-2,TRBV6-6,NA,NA,TGTGCCAGCAGTTACTCCCTTTCTCCTGACGTTGAAGGCTACACCTTC,CASSYSLSPDVEGYTF
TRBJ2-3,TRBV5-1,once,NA,TGCGCCAGCAGCCCTTCAAGGGACCTTAGCACAGATACGCAGTATTTT,CASSPSRDLSTDTQYF
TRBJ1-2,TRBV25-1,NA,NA,TGTGCCAGCAGTGAATCCGGGAACTATGGCTACACCTTC,CASSESGNYGYTF
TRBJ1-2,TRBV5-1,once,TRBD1,TGCGCCAGCAGCCGGGCAGGGGGAACCGATGGCTACACCTTC,CASSRAGGTDGYTF
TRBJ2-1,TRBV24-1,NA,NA,TGTGCCACCAGTGAGAGAGGTTATAGCTCCTACAATGAGCAGTTCTTC,CATSERGYSSYNEQFF
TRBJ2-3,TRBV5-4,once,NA,TGTGCCAGCAGCTTAGTAGGGGGGAGCCTTCGCACAGATACGCAGTATTTT,CASSLVGGSLRTDTQYF
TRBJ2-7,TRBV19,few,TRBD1,TGTGCCAGTAGTATGCGAGACAGGGACTACGAGCAGTACTTC,CASSMRDRDYEQYF
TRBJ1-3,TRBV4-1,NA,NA,TGCGCCAGCAGCCAAGATCGGGGAAACACCATATATTTT,CASSQDRGNTIYF
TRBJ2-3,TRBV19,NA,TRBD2,TGTGCCAGTAGTATGGACGGGAGGAGCACAGATACGCAGTATTTT,CASSMDGRSTDTQYF
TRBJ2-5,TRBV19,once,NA,TGTGCCAGTAGTAAGAGGGGATCGTACCAAGAGACCCAGTACTTC,CASSKRGSYQETQYF
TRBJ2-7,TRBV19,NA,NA,TGTGCCAGTAGTATCCGGGACGGTATCTCCTACGAGCAGTACTTC,CASSIRDGISYEQYF
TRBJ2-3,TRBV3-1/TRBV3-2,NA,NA,TGTGCCAGCGTGGGGACCGGACTCGGGACAGATACGCAGTATTTT,CASVGTGLGTDTQYF
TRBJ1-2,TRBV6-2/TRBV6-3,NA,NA,TGTGCCAGCAGTGACACCCTCAACTATGGCTACACCTTC,CASSDTLNYGYTF
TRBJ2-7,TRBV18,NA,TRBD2,TGTGCCAGCTCACCAGGACTAGTTTACGAGCAGTACTTC,CASSPGLVYEQYF
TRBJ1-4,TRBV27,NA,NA,TGTGCCAGCAGTTTATATGCAACTAATGAAAAACTGTTTTTT,CASSLYATNEKLFF
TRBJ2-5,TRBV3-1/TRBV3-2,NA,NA,TGTGCCAGCAGCCAAGGTGGTTTGGAGACCCAGTACTTC,CASSQGGLETQYF
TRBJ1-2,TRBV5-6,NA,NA,TGTGCCAGCAGTGGTCCCCCCCCTAACTATGGCTACACCTTC,CASSGPPPNYGYTF
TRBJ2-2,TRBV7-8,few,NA,TGTGCCAGCAGCTTAGCAGGGGGATCGGACACCGGGGAGCTGTTTTTT,CASSLAGGSDTGELFF
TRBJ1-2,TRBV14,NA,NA,TGTGCCAGCAGCCAAGAACTTACCTATGGCTACACCTTC,CASSQELTYGYTF
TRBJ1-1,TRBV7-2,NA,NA,TGTGCCAGCAGCTTAGGGGCAGCTATGAACACTGAAGCTTTCTTT,CASSLGAAMNTEAFF
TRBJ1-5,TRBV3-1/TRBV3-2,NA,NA,TGTGCCAGCAGCCAAGATATAGGCGTGAATCAGCCCCAGCATTTT,CASSQDIGVNQPQHF
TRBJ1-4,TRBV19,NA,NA,TGTGCCAGTAGTATAGATTCATTCCGGTCCTACGTCGGTGAAAAACTGTTTTTT,CASSIDSFRSYVGEKLFF
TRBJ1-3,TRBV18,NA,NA,TGTGCCAGCTCACCACTCGGCATCGCTCCTGGAAACACCATATATTTT,CASSPLGIAPGNTIYF
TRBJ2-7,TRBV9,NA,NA,TGTGCCAGCAGCCCCCGAGGGGGATCCTACGAGCAGTACTTC,CASSPRGGSYEQYF
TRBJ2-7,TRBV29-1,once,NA,TGCAGCGTTGGAGCGGACTACGAGCAGTACTTC,CSVGADYEQYF
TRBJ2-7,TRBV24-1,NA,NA,TGTGCCACCGCGGACACCAGAAGCTCCTACGAGCAGTACTTC,CATADTRSSYEQYF